The clone carrying this TCR beta chain was picked up many times. The antigen is not known. The data are from a study of T cell repertoires in cytomegalovirus infection. General observations from the study: Cumulative public TCR beta family frequency identified CMV carriers with the relevant HLA.

MiXCR, applied by TCRdb to the reads, yields one record per CDR3 protein. The table shows 25,000 to 35,000 distinct CDR3 sequences, with around 19% occurring only once. Germline assignment: CDR1 SGHTA and CDR2 FQGNSA. This CDR3 has 15 amino acids. Germline trimming cut 5 bases from V and 7 bases from J; bases unmatched to any gene: 13. The V gene is TRBV7-2, the J gene TRBJ1-2; 7 bases fit TRBD1. Material: CD8+ T cells from cultured PBMCs, obtained from culture after CMV antigen stimulation. This clonotype was obtained from a human donor in good health (CMV status not recorded). Some clones in this sample may be carry-over from other donors' samples. The CDR3 sequence: CASSTQTGSRIGYTF. In DNA form, the CDR3 reads TGTGCCAGCAGCACCCAGACAGGGTCTAGGATTGGCTACACCTTC. The variable domain in full, completed from reference TRBV7-2 and TRBJ1-2, reads GAGVSQSPSNKVTEKGKDVELRCDPISGHTALYWYRQSLGQGLEFLIYFQGNSAPDKSGLPSDRFSAERTGGSVSTLTIQRTQQEDSAVYLCASSTQTGSRIGYTFGSGTRLTVV.